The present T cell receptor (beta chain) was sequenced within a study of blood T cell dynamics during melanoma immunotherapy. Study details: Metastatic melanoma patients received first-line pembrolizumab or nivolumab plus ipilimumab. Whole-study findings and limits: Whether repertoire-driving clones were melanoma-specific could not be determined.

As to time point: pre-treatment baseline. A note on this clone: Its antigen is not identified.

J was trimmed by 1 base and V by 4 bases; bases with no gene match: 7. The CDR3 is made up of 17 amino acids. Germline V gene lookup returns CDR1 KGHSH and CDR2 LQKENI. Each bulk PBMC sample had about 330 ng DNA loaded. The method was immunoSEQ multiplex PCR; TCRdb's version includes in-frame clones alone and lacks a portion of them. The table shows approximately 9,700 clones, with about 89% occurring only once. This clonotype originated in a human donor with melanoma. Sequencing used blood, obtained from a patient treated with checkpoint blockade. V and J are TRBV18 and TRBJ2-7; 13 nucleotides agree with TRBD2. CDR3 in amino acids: CASSRTSGSGGSYEQYF. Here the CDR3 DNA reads TGTGCCAGCTCACGGACTAGCGGGAGTGGTGGTTCCTACGAGCAGTACTTC.